This entry lists 5 T cell receptor beta chains sequenced from one sample in a study of response to subunit inactivated influenza vaccine. TCRdb processed the RT-PCR reads anew with MiXCR; each CDR3 protein has one entry. The sample comprises approximately 170,000 distinct CDR3 sequences, around 15% of which are singletons, and 26% rests with the top ten. The input for sequencing was CD8+ T cells sorted from PBMCs, taken 5 to 6 days after vaccination. The receptors were gathered from a man in his forties or fifties who received an inactivated influenza vaccine.

The table lists this clonotype with a few counts. The chain recombines TRBV5-1 with TRBJ2-1, with D unclear. The CDR3 is made up of 13 amino acids. The ends were cut back, 1 base at V and 6 bases at J, with 8 bases in the middle. From germline, CDR1 is SGHRS and CDR2 YFSETQ. The CDR3: CASSLFGFNEQFF. CDR3 nucleotide sequence: TGCGCCAGCAGCTTGTTCGGGTTCAATGAGCAGTTCTTC.

The chain is built from TRBV5-5 and TRBJ2-1, with 11 positions matching TRBD2. The CDR3 length is 16 residues. Germline loops: CDR1 SGHKS, CDR2 YYEKEE (reference sequence). Trimming removed 0 bases from V and 6 bases from J; junction bases left unmatched: 5. The CDR3 sequence is CASSLGTSGSGNEQFF. The CDR3 nucleotides are TGTGCCAGCAGCTTGGGCACTAGCGGGAGTGGCAATGAGCAGTTCTTC.

The V and J genes are TRBV6-2 or TRBV6-3 and TRBJ2-7; the match to TRBD1 covers 7 bases. Looked up from germline, CDR1 is MNHEY and CDR2 is SVGEGT. CDR3 length equals 17 residues. The J segment lost 3 bases and the V segment lost 0 bases, leaving 11 bases of the junction unmatched. The CDR3 protein is CASSYSWGQTNFYEQYF. The CDR3 nucleotides read TGTGCCAGCAGTTACTCATGGGGACAGACAAACTTCTACGAGCAGTACTTC.

A few counts support this clonotype. The chain joins TRBV6-2 or TRBV6-3 to TRBJ1-1; D unclear. The ends were cut back, 0 bases at V and 0 bases at J, with 11 bases in the middle. There are 16 residues in the CDR3. Germline V gives CDR1 MNHEY, CDR2 SVGEGT. Here the CDR3 DNA reads TGTGCCAGCAGTTACTCGACCGGACGGATGAACACTGAAGCTTTCTTT. Protein product: CASSYSTGRMNTEAFF.

The table lists this clonotype with a few counts. The CDR3 DNA reads as TGTGCCAGCACTCTAGGGTCCGGGGAGCTGTTTTTT. Protein: CASTLGSGELFF. The chain is built from TRBV12-3 or TRBV12-4 and TRBJ2-2; D ambiguous. V was clipped by 7 bases and J by 6 bases, with 9 bases between them. The CDR3 runs to 12 residues.